This T cell receptor (beta chain) was recorded in a study of cytomegalovirus exposure and HLA in healthy donors. Study-level points and caveats: As was reported, the HLA-A and HLA-B alleles of most subjects were accurately predicted from TCR beta sequences. Further analysis was carried out later, and it showed several of the most significant clusters appearing linked to common viral pathogens.

About this clone: Its antigen is currently unknown.

13 Jbeta primers and 60 Vbeta primers were used for the PCR. The data were produced by immunoSEQ multiplex PCR, yet TCRdb's version contains in-frame clones alone and is incomplete. The table includes 160,000 or so clones, roughly four fifths detected once. Material for sequencing was PBMCs. The receptor was derived from a woman aged 35 to 49 in good health and CMV-seronegative.

As DNA, the CDR3 is TGTGCCAGCAGCCCCAAGACAGGGTACGAGCAGTACTTC. Translating it yields CASSPKTGYEQYF. This chain joins TRBV27 and TRBJ2-7, with 7 bases fitting TRBD1. V lost 6 bases and J lost 4; bases outside the gene matches: 6. The CDR3 length is 13 residues. Germline CDR1 is MNHEY and CDR2 is SMNVEV (reference sequence).